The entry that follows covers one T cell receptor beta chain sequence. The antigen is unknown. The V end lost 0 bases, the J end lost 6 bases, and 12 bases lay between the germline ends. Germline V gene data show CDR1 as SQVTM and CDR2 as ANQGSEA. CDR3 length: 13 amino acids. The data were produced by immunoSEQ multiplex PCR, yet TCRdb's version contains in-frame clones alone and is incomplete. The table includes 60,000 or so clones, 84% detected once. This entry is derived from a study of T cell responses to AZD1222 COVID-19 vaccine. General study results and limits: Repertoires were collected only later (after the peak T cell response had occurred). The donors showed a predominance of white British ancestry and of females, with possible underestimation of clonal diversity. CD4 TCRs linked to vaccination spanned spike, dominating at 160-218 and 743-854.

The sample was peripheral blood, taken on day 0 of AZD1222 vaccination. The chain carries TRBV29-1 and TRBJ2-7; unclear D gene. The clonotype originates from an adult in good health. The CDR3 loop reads CSVEDLGSREQYF. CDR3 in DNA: TGCAGCGTTGAAGATCTTGGTTCGCGCGAGCAGTACTTC.